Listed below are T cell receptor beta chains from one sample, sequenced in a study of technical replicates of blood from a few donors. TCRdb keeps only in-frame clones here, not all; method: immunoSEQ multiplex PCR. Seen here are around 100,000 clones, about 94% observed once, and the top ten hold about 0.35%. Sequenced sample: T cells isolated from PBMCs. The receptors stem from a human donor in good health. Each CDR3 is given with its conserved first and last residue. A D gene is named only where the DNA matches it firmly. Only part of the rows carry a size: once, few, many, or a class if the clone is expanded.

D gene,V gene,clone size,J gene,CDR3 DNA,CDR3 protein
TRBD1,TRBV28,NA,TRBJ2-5,TGTGCCAGCAACTTCGACAGGGGGCAAGGAGGAGAGACCCAGTACTTC,CASNFDRGQGGETQYF
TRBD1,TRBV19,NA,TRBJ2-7,TGTGCCAGTAGATACGGACAGGGGTCCTACGAGCAGTACTTC,CASRYGQGSYEQYF
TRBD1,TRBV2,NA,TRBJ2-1,TGTGCCAGCATGGAACGAGGACAGGGTCGTTATGAGCAGTTCTTC,CASMERGQGRYEQFF
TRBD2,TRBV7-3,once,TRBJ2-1,TGTGCCAGCAGCTTCCTGACTAGCGGGAGCGTCAATGAGCAGTTCTTC,CASSFLTSGSVNEQFF
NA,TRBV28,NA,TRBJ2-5,TGTGCCAGCAGTTCTCCAGGGGCTATCCAAGAGACCCAGTACTTC,CASSSPGAIQETQYF
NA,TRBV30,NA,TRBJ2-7,TGTGCTTGCCAGCGGAGACTATACGAGCAGTACTTC,CACQRRLYEQYF
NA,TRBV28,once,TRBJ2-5,TGTGCCAGCGGGGGCCTGGAGACCCAGTACTTC,CASGGLETQYF
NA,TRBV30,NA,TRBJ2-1,TGTGCCTGGACGGTTGGGGGCTATGAGCAGTTCTTC,CAWTVGGYEQFF
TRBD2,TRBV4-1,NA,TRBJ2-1,TGCGCCAGCAGCCAACCGGGACTAGCACCCAATGAGCAGTTCTTC,CASSQPGLAPNEQFF
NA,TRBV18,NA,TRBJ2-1,TGTGCCAGCTCCCTACAGGGCGGCCCCTACAATGAGCAGTTCTTC,CASSLQGGPYNEQFF
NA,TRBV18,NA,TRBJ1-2,TGTGCCAGCTCAGGGACAACTAACTATGGCTACACCTTC,CASSGTTNYGYTF
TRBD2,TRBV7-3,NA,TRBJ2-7,TGTGCCAGCTCGGGGGGACCCGAGCGCGAGCAGTACTTC,CASSGGPEREQYF
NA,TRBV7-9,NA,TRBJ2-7,TGTGCCAGCAGCTTAGATTATAGGTTAGCGGCTACCTACGAGCAGTACTTC,CASSLDYRLAATYEQYF
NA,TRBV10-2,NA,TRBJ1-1,TGCGCCAGCATGAAGGGAGTCAATACTGAAGCTTTCTTT,CASMKGVNTEAFF
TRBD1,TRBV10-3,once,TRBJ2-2,TGTGCCATCAGTGAGGCCAGGGGGTTCCGGGAGCTGTTTTTT,CAISEARGFRELFF
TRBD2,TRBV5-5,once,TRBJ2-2,TGTGCCAGCAGCCGCCCCCTTAGCGGGAGGGCCCCAAACACCGGGGAGCTGTTTTTT,CASSRPLSGRAPNTGELFF
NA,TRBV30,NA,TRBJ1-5,TGTGCCTGGAGTTATGGACAGCTCCCTGGGCAGCCCCAGCATTTT,CAWSYGQLPGQPQHF
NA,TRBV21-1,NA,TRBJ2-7,TGTGCCAGCAGCAAATGGCCCCTAGAATCCTCCTACGAGCAGTACTTC,CASSKWPLESSYEQYF
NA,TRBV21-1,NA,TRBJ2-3,TGTGCCAGCAGCAAGGGAGGACTAGCGACAGATACGCAGTATTTT,CASSKGGLATDTQYF
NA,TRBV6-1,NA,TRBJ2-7,TGTGCCAGCGGAGGGGACCGAGGATTCTACGAGCAGTACTTC,CASGGDRGFYEQYF
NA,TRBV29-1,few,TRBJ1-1,TGCAGCGGGGGAGAGGGTTGGGATGCTTTCTTT,CSGGEGWDAFF
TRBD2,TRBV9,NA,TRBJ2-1,TGTGCCAGCAGCGAGATAGCGGGAGTAAGTGATGAGCAGTTCTTC,CASSEIAGVSDEQFF
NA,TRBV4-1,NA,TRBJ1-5,TGCGCCAGCAGCCCAAGAGACTACAATCAGCCCCAGCATTTT,CASSPRDYNQPQHF
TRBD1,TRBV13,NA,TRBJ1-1,TGTGCCAGCAGCTTCGGACCCAGGGGGCTGGGTGAAGCTTTCTTT,CASSFGPRGLGEAFF
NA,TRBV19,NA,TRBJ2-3,TGTGCCAGTAGTGCAACAGGCCTTATCACAGATACGCAGTATTTT,CASSATGLITDTQYF
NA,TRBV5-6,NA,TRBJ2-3,TGTGCCAGCAGACCTCAGGGGACAGATACGCAGTATTTT,CASRPQGTDTQYF
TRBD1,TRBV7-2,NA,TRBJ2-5,TGTGCCAGCAGCTTGGACAGGGGGCAGGTCGAGACCCAGTACTTC,CASSLDRGQVETQYF
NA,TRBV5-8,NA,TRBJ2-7,TGTGCCAGCAGCTTGGTGCAGGGGCGCGCGTTGGACGAGCAGTACTTC,CASSLVQGRALDEQYF
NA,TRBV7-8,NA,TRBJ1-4,TGTGCCAGCAGCTCAAGCCGGGGTGTTAATGAAAAACTGTTTTTT,CASSSSRGVNEKLFF
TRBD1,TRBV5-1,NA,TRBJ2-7,TGCGCCAGCAGCTTGAGCCTCGGCCAGGGGGACGAGCAGTACTTC,CASSLSLGQGDEQYF
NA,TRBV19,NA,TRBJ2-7,TGTGCCAGTAGTCAACAGGGAAGGCAGTACTTC,CASSQQGRQYF
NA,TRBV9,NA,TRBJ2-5,TGTGCCAGCAGCCTCGACAGTCAAGAGACCCAGTACTTC,CASSLDSQETQYF
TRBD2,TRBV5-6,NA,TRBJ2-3,TGTGCCAGCAGCTATCTAGCGGGTTATGACACAGGTACGCAGTATTTT,CASSYLAGYDTGTQYF
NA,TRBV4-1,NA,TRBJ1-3,TGCGCCAGCAGCCAAAACAGGGAAAGTGGAAACACCATATATTTT,CASSQNRESGNTIYF
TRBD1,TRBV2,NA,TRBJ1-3,TGTGCCAGCAGTGAAAGACAGGGGTCTGGAAACACCATATATTTT,CASSERQGSGNTIYF
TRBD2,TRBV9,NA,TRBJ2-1,TGTGCCAGCAGCGGGGAGGGGTCTTACAATGAGCAGTTCTTC,CASSGEGSYNEQFF
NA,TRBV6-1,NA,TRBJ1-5,TGTGCCAGCAGTGAATGGGAGGGAGCGGGACAGCCCCAGCATTTT,CASSEWEGAGQPQHF